Below, 13 T cell receptor beta chains from the same sample are listed, as sequenced in a study of blood T cell repertoires in COVID-19. Libraries were prepared by immunoSEQ multiplex PCR; TCRdb keeps only in-frame clonotypes and omits some of them. The sample contains approximately 220,000 clones, around 86% of which appear only once. The sequencing input was peripheral blood. These receptors were collected from a man aged 55 to 70 with acute or convalescent COVID-19.

The chain links TRBV6-5 to TRBJ2-2; 11 positions match TRBD1. With V trimmed by 9 bases and J by 3 bases, 6 bases remained unmatched. Germline-derived CDR1 and CDR2 are MNHEY and SVGAGI. This CDR3 comprises 15 residues. CDR3 in DNA: TGTGCCAGTAGGGACAGGGGGACTTACACCGGGGAGCTGTTTTTT. Its protein product is CASRDRGTYTGELFF.

The chain carries TRBV18 and TRBJ2-7, with D possibly being TRBD1 (6 bases). CDR3 size: 13 residues. The V end was cut by 2 bases, the J end by 5 bases, with 10 bases between. Germline V gene lookup returns CDR1 KGHSH and CDR2 LQKENI. The CDR3 spells CASSPRTEDEQYF. As DNA, the CDR3 is TGTGCCAGCTCACCAAGGACAGAGGACGAGCAGTACTTC.

The chain recombines TRBV4-3 with TRBJ2-2, with TRBD2 as a possible D gene (6 bases). Trimming left V 6 bases short and J 0 bases short, with 11 bases between. The germline V gene encodes CDR1 LGHNA and CDR2 YSLEER. CDR3 length equals 15 residues. Here the CDR3 reads CASSSGYANTGELFF. Here the CDR3 DNA reads TGCGCCAGCAGTAGCGGTTACGCGAACACCGGGGAGCTGTTTTTT.

The J gene is TRBJ2-7, the V gene TRBV28; D is possibly TRBD1 (5 bases). There are 13 residues in the CDR3. CDR1 and CDR2 (germline): MDHEN, SYDVKM. The V gene lost 10 bases and the J gene lost 7 bases, with 20 bases spanning the gap. In nucleotides, the CDR3 is TGTGCCATCACAGGAGCCACTCCTGGGGAGCAGTACTTC. Residues: CAITGATPGEQYF.

This clone was observed a single time. The chain joins TRBV24-1 to TRBJ2-3; 8 bases line up with TRBD1. In germline, CDR1 is KGHDR, CDR2 SFDVKD. With V trimmed by 7 bases and J by 2 bases, 4 bases remained unmatched. This CDR3 comprises 14 residues. The CDR3, as DNA: TGTGCCACCAGCGGGGACAGGAACACAGATACGCAGTATTTT. Its protein product is CATSGDRNTDTQYF.

The rearrangement joins TRBV4-1 to TRBJ2-7, with a possible D match to TRBD2 (5 bases). Germline CDR1 reads MGHRA; CDR2 reads YSYEKL. This CDR3 has 14 residues. Trimming took 2 bases from V and 3 from J, leaving 11 bases between them. The CDR3 coding sequence is TGCGCCAGCAGCCAACCCGGGATTGACTACGAGCAGTACTTC. Encoded protein: CASSQPGIDYEQYF.

This sequence joins TRBV5-1 and TRBJ1-2; TRBD1 agrees at 7 bases. This CDR3 is built from 15 residues. The V and J ends lost 4 bases and 4 bases, in that order; junction bases with no gene match: 10. CDR1 is SGHRS, CDR2 YFSETQ, per germline. CDR3 amino acids: CASSPAQGWTYGYTF. CDR3 nucleotide sequence: TGCGCCAGCAGCCCAGCACAGGGGTGGACCTATGGCTACACCTTC.

The chain employs TRBV5-1 and TRBJ2-7; D unresolved. This CDR3 comprises 14 residues. Germline CDR1 reads SGHRS; CDR2 reads YFSETQ. V was trimmed by 4 bases and J by 0 bases, leaving 11 bases between them. As DNA, the CDR3 is TGCGCCAGCAGCCCGAGAGGCAGCTCCTACGAGCAGTACTTC. Amino acid sequence: CASSPRGSSYEQYF.

V gene TRBV7-9 combines with J gene TRBJ2-7, with D possibly matching TRBD1 (6 bases). CDR3 length: 14 amino acids. Trimming pared 5 bases from V and 3 bases from J, leaving 14 bases between. In germline, CDR1 is SEHNR, CDR2 FQNEAQ (reference sequence). DNA of the CDR3: TGTGCCAGCAGCCCAACAACGGACAGCTACGAGCAGTACTTC. Translating gives CASSPTTDSYEQYF.

The chain is built from TRBV28 and TRBJ2-5, with D possibly being TRBD2 (7 bases). This CDR3 is built from 14 residues. Germline assignment: CDR1 MDHEN and CDR2 SYDVKM. Trimming stripped 6 bases from V and 5 bases from J, with 16 bases between. The CDR3 region is CASRGGGARETQYF. The CDR3 bases are TGTGCCAGCAGAGGAGGGGGGGCGCGTGAGACCCAGTACTTC.

This clone appeared a single time. The genes are TRBV15 and TRBJ2-2; 8 positions agree with TRBD2. The germline gives CDR1 LNHNV, CDR2 YYDKDF (reference sequence). The CDR3 is made up of 17 amino acids. Germline trimming cut 0 bases from V and 0 bases from J; bases unmatched to any gene: 3. CDR3 residues: CATSRDRAGANTGELFF. In DNA, the CDR3 is TGTGCCACCAGCAGAGATCGAGCGGGGGCGAACACCGGGGAGCTGTTTTTT.

The J gene is TRBJ2-3, the V gene TRBV10-2, with TRBD2 identical over 9 bases. The V gene's germline CDR1 is WSHSY and CDR2 SAAADI. Germline trimming cut 2 bases from V and 0 bases from J; bases unmatched to any gene: 6. The length of the CDR3 is 17 residues. Here the CDR3 DNA reads TGCGCCAGCAGTGAGATAGCGGGGGAACCTAGCACAGATACGCAGTATTTT. Translated, it gives CASSEIAGEPSTDTQYF.

The chain carries TRBV2 and TRBJ2-3; 15 bases align to TRBD2. The CDR3 consists of 16 residues. Germline trimming cut 6 bases from V and 6 bases from J; bases unmatched to any gene: 7. Germline values: CDR1 SNHLY, CDR2 FYNNEI. The CDR3 is CASRKGLAGGGDTQYF. CDR3 coding DNA: TGTGCCAGCAGAAAGGGACTAGCGGGGGGAGGGGATACGCAGTATTTT.